Below, one T cell receptor (beta chain) is given with its context. Its antigen is not known. These data come from a study of STAT5B mutations in CD4+ large granular lymphocyte leukemia. Study summary: The CDR3 'QG' motif was associated with a particular HLA allele among healthy donors. Regarding the study as a whole: Roughly a quarter of private leukemic clonotypes occurred rarely in other patients' non-leukemic repertoires. 8/27 top patient clones versus 2/35 control clones were TRBV06-family.

The germline V gene encodes CDR1 MDHEN and CDR2 SYDVKM. CDR3 size: 13 residues. V lost 7 bases, J lost 6 bases, and 8 bases stayed unmatched. In the original workflow: The detection floor for productive clonotype frequency was 2.59 x 10-5. The method was immunoSEQ multiplex PCR; TCRdb's version includes in-frame clones alone and lacks a portion of them. The DNA was the basis for D and trimming; V, J and clone size are from that table. The repertoire holds tens of thousands of clones, with roughly 76% as singletons. The source material was CD4+ T cells from blood buffy coats. This sequence originates from a human donor in good health. This chain joins TRBV28 and TRBJ1-2; 7 bases map to TRBD1. The CDR3 sequence: CASKLGGGDGYTF. DNA for the CDR3: TGTGCCAGCAAACTGGGAGGGGGCGATGGCTACACCTTC.